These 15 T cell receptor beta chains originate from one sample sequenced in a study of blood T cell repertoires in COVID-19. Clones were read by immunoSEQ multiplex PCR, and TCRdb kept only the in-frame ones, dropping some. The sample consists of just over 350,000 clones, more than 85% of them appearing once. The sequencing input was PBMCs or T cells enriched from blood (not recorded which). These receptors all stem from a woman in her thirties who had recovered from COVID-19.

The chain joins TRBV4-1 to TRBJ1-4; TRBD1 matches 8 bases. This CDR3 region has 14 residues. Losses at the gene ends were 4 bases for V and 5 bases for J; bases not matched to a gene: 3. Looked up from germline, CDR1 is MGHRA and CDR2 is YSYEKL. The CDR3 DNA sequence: TGCGCCAGCAGCCGGACAGGGACCAATGAAAAACTGTTTTTT. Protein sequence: CASSRTGTNEKLFF.

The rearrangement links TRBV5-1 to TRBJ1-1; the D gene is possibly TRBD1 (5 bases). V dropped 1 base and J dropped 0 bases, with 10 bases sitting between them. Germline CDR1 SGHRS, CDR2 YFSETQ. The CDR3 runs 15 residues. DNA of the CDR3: TGCGCCAGCAGCTTGAATGGGGGGGTGAACACTGAAGCTTTCTTT. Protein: CASSLNGGVNTEAFF. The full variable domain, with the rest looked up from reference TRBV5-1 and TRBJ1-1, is KAGVTQTPRYLIKTRGQQVTLSCSPISGHRSVSWYQQTPGQGLQFLFEYFSETQRNKGNFPGRFSGRQFSNSRSEMNVSTLELGDSALYLCASSLNGGVNTEAFFGQGTRLTVV.

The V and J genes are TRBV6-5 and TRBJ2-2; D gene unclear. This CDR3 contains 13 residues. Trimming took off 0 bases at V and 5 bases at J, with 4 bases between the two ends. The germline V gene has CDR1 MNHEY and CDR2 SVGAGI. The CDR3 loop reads CASSYSRTGELFF. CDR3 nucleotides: TGTGCCAGCAGTTACTCTAGAACCGGGGAGCTGTTTTTT.

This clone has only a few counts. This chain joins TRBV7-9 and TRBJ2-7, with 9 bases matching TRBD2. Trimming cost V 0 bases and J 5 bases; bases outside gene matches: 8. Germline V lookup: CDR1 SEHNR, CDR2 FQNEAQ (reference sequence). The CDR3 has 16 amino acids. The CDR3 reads CASSLARGTSNHEQYF. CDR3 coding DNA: TGTGCCAGCAGCTTAGCTAGGGGGACTAGCAACCACGAGCAGTACTTC.

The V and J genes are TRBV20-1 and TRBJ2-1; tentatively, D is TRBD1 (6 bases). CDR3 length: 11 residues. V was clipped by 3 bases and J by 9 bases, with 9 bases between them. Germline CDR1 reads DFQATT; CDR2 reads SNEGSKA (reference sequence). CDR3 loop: CSARGATEQFF. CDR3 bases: TGCAGTGCTAGGGGGGCTACTGAGCAGTTCTTC.

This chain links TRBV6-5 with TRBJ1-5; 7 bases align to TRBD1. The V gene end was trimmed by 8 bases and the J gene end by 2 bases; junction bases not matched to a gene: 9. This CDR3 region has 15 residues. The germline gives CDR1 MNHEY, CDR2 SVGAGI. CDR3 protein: CASAPRDRGNQPQHF. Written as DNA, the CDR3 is TGTGCCAGCGCCCCCCGGGACAGAGGCAATCAGCCCCAGCATTTT.

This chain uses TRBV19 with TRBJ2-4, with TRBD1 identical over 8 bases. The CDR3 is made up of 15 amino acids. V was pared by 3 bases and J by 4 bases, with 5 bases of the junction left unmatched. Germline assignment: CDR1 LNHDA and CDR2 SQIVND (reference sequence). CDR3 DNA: TGTGCCAGTAGTATTCCCGGGACAGGTAAAAACATTCAGTACTTC. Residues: CASSIPGTGKNIQYF. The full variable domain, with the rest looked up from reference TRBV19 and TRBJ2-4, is DGGITQSPKYLFRKEGQNVTLSCEQNLNHDAMYWYRQDPGQGLRLIYYSQIVNDFQKGDIAEGYSVSREKKESFPLTVTSAQKNPTAFYLCASSIPGTGKNIQYFGAGTRLSVL.

DNA of the CDR3: TGTGCCAGTAGTACAGGGGGCCACAATGAGCAGTTCTTC. It encodes CASSTGGHNEQFF. The rearrangement joins TRBV19 to TRBJ2-1, with TRBD1 matching 8 bases. Germline values: CDR1 LNHDA, CDR2 SQIVND (reference sequence). The trim removed 4 bases at V and 5 bases at J, leaving 1 base unmatched. This CDR3 is built from 13 residues.

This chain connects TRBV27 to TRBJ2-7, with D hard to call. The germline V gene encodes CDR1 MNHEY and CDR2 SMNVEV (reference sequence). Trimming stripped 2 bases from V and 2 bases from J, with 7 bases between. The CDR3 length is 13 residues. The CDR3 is CASSLRRTYEQYF. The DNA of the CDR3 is TGTGCCAGCAGTTTAAGGCGGACCTACGAGCAGTACTTC.

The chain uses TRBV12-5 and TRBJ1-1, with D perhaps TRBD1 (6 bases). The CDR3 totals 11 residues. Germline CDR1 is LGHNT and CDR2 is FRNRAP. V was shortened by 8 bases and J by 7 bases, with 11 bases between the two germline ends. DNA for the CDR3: TGTGCTAGTAGGACAGAATATGAAGCTTTCTTT. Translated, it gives CASRTEYEAFF.

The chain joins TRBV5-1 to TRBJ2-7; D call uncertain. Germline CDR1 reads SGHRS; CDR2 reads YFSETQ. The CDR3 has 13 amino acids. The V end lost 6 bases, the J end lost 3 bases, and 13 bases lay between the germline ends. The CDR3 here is CASIQLHSYEQYF. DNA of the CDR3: TGCGCCAGCATACAACTTCACAGCTACGAGCAGTACTTC.

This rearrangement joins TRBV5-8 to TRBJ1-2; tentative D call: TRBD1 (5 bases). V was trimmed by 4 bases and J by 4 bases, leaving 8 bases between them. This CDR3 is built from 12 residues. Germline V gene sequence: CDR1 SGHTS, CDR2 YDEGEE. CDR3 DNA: TGTGCCAGCAGCGGCGGGGCCTATGGCTACACCTTC. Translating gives CASSGGAYGYTF.

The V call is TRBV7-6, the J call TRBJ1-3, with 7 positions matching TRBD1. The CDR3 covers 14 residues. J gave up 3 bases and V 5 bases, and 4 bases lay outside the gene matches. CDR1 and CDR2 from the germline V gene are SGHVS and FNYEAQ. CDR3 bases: TGTGCCAGCAGCCAAGGACAGGATGGAAACACCATATATTTT. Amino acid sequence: CASSQGQDGNTIYF.

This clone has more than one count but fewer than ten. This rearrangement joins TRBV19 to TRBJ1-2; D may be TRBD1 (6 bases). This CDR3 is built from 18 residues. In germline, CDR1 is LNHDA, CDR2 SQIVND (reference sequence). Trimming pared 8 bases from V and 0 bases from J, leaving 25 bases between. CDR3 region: CASGIAADSEKTNYGYTF. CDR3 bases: TGTGCCAGTGGCATAGCTGCGGACAGCGAAAAAACTAACTATGGCTACACCTTC.

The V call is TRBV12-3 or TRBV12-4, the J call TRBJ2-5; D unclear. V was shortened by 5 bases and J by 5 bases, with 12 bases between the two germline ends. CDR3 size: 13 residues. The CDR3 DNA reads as TGTGCCAGCAGTAACTTAGAACTTGAGACCCAGTACTTC. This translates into CASSNLELETQYF.